This T cell receptor beta chain was identified during a study of beta chain features in type 1 diabetes. The CDR3 consists of 14 residues. Germline CDR1 is GTSNPN and CDR2 is SVGIG (reference sequence). Trimming left V 2 bases short and J 12 bases short, with 22 bases between. Expressed TCRB transcripts got sequenced, as all isolated RNA was reverse transcribed. Repertoires were generated with immunoSEQ multiplex PCR, while TCRdb's copy carries only in-frame clones and drops some. Among under 250,000 clones, roughly a tenth were seen once, and the ten largest hold roughly 1.3%. This clone was seen more than once but under ten times.

This clonotype originated in a man between 18 and 35 years old in good health. This chain joins TRBV30 and TRBJ1-2; TRBD1 might be the D (5 bases). The specimen sequenced was central memory CD4+ T cells from blood. In DNA, the CDR3 is TGTGCCTGGAGTCTACAGGCGATCTGGGTGGGAAACACCTTC. Amino acids: CAWSLQAIWVGNTF.